This TCR beta chain was profiled in a study of cytomegalovirus exposure and HLA in healthy donors. General study findings and limits: Cytomegalovirus association was assigned to 170 or so TCR beta chains. The classifier reportedly diagnosed cytomegalovirus status with high sensitivity and specificity. Usually a TCR sequence was rare, but some public TCRs were found in many donors.

Note on this clone: Its antigen is currently unknown.

The donors were in the approximately 120-subject validation cohort; that cohort was separate from the roughly 700-subject first cohort. This table comes from immunoSEQ multiplex PCR, and its TCRdb copy is limited to in-frame clones, with some not included. The table has some 170,000 clones, approximately 96% seen once. This CDR3 has 13 amino acids. J lost 6 bases, V lost 3 bases, and 3 bases had no gene match. CDR1 MNHEY and CDR2 SMNVEV come from the germline V gene (reference sequence). The chain employs TRBV27 and TRBJ1-2, with 8 nucleotides matching TRBD1. Sequenced: PBMCs. The sequence derives from a young woman in good health and CMV-seronegative. Written as DNA, the CDR3 is TGTGCCAGCAGTTTTAGACAGGGGAATGGCTACACCTTC. Its translation is CASSFRQGNGYTF.